The clone carrying this T cell receptor (beta chain) has only one observation. Its antigen is not identified. This specimen comes from a study of blood T cells in healthy people across ages. Study results and caveats: CMV status of donors was unknown, possibly confounding expanded clonotype changes.

Next came a second PCR, run for about 6 to 11 cycles, which used a sample-barcoded 5' primer along with a J-beta primer mix. TCRdb analysed the 5' RACE reads with MiXCR anew, one entry per CDR3 protein. The table has over 950,000 distinct CDR3 sequences, just over 50% seen once. From germline, CDR1 is DFQATT and CDR2 SNEGSKA (reference sequence). Trimming took 6 bases from V and 1 from J; bases not matched to a gene: 6. This CDR3 region has 15 residues. Healthy Caucasians from Russia aged roughly 6 to 95 served as donors. This chain joins TRBV20-1 and TRBJ2-1; 10 positions match TRBD2. The sequence was obtained from a woman aged 55-75 years in good health. Sample: blood. CDR3 amino acids: CSAQTSGVSYNEQFF. The CDR3 DNA reads as TGCAGTGCCCAAACTAGCGGGGTGTCCTACAATGAGCAGTTCTTC.